The entry below gives a single TCR beta chain sequence along with its context. The antigen remains undetermined. These data belong to a study of siplizumab effects on memory and regulatory T cells. Findings of the study overall: Siplizumab significantly lowered the alloreactive sequences that could be traced to unstimulated CD4+ memory cells.

Assays captured about 10^5 TCR templates per sample. Clones were read by immunoSEQ multiplex PCR, and TCRdb kept only the in-frame ones, dropping some. The sample includes approximately 100,000 clones, 93% of them seen just once. The ends were cut back, 0 bases at V and 1 base at J, with 7 bases in the middle. The germline CDR1 and CDR2 sequences are ENHRY and SYGVKD. This CDR3 region has 14 residues. Sequenced input: Tregs sorted from blood. This clonotype was sampled from a human donor in good health. This chain connects TRBV10-3 to TRBJ2-7, with a tentative D call TRBD2 (5 bases). CDR3 DNA sequence: TGTGCCATCAGTGAGTCCGCGGGTTCCTACGAGCAGTACTTC. Translation: CAISESAGSYEQYF.